This T cell receptor (beta chain) was observed in a study of neoadjuvant anti-PD-1 for oral cavity cancer. Study summary: Nivolumab at 3 mg/kg was mostly given biweekly, three to four doses, pre-surgery. Study-wide results and limits: With a few patients per group, TCR findings need larger cohorts.

Remarks on this clone: Its antigen is unidentified.

Documented time point: after neoadjuvant nivolumab, at surgical resection. These newly diagnosed stage II-IVA oral cavity squamous cell carcinoma patients had no prior systemic or radiation treatment. Tumor libraries mostly used about 4.6 ug genomic DNA, two replicates each. Some clones are missing from TCRdb's copy, which holds only in-frame ones; the method was immunoSEQ multiplex PCR. The data show some 10,000 clones, around two thirds seen once. Germline values: CDR1 MNHEY, CDR2 SMNVEV (reference sequence). Trimming removed 6 bases from V and 1 base from J, with 12 bases in between. The CDR3 is 14 residues long.

This specimen consisted of tumor tissue, obtained after nivolumab (anti-PD-1) treatment. This chain connects TRBV27 to TRBJ1-1, with D unclear. This receptor was obtained from a person aged 40 to 85 with oral cavity squamous cell carcinoma. The CDR3 region is CASRSITTNTEAFF. CDR3 sequence (DNA): TGTGCCAGCAGATCAATTACGACGAACACTGAAGCTTTCTTT.